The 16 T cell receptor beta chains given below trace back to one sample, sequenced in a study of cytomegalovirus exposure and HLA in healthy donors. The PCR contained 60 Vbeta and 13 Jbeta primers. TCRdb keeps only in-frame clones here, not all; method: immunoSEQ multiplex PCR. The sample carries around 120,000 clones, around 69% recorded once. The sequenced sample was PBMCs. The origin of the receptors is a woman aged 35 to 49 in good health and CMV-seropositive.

In DNA form, the CDR3 reads TGTGCCAGCAGTTCACGGGGGGGTCTATATGGCTACACCTTC. Protein: CASSSRGGLYGYTF. The chain links TRBV6-5 to TRBJ1-2; D is perhaps TRBD1 (5 bases). From germline, CDR1 is MNHEY and CDR2 SVGAGI. This CDR3 contains 14 residues. V gave up 4 bases and J gave up 5 bases, with 14 bases separating them.

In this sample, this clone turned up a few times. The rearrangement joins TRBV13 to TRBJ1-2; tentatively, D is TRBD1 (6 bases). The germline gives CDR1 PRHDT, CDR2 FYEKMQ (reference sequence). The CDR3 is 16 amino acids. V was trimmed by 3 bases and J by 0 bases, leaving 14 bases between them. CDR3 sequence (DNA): TGTGCCAGCAGCTTCAGTCTAGGGGGTTCTAACTATGGCTACACCTTC. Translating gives CASSFSLGGSNYGYTF.

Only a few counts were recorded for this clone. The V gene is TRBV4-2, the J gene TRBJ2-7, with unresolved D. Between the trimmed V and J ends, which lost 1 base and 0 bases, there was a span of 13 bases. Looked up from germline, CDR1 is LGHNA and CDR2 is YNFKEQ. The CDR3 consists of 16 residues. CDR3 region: CASSQVGIQLSYEQYF. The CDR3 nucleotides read TGTGCCAGCAGCCAAGTGGGCATACAGCTCTCCTACGAGCAGTACTTC.

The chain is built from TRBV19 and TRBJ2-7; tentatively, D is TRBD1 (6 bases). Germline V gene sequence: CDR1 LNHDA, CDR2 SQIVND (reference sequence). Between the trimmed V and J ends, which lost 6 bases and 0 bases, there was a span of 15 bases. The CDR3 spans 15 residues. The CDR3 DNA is TGTGCCAGTAGCTCAAGACAGGCCCCCTCCTACGAGCAGTACTTC. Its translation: CASSSRQAPSYEQYF.

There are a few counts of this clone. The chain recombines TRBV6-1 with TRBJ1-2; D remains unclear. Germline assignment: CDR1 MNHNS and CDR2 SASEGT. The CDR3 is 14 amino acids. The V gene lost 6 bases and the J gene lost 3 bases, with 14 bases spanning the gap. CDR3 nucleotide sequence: TGTGCCAGCAGGCCAGGAGGCGGGGACTATGGCTACACCTTC. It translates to CASRPGGGDYGYTF.

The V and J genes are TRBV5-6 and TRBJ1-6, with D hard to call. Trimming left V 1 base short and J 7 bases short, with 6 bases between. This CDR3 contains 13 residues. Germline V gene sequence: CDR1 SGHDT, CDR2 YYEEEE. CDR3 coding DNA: TGTGCCAGCAGCTTGTCGGGGAATTCACCCCTCCACTTT. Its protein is CASSLSGNSPLHF.

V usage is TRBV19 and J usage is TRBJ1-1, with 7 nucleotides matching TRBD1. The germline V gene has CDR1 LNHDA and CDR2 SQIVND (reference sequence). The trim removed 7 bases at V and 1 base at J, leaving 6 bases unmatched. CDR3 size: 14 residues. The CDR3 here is CASKLGTANTEAFF. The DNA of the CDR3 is TGTGCCAGTAAACTTGGGACAGCGAACACTGAAGCTTTCTTT. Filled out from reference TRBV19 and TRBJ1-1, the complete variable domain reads DGGITQSPKYLFRKEGQNVTLSCEQNLNHDAMYWYRQDPGQGLRLIYYSQIVNDFQKGDIAEGYSVSREKKESFPLTVTSAQKNPTAFYLCASKLGTANTEAFFGQGTRLTVV.

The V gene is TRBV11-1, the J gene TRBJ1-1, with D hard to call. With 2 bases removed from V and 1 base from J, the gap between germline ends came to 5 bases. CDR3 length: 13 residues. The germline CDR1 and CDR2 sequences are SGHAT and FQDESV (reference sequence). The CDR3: CASSLRGNTEAFF. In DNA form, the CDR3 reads TGTGCCAGCAGCTTACGGGGGAACACTGAAGCTTTCTTT.

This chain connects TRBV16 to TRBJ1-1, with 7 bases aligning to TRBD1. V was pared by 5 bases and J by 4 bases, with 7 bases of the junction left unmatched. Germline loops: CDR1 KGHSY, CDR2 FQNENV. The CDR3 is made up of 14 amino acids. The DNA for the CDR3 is TGTGCCAGCAGCGAGACAGGGCATGGCACTGAAGCTTTCTTT. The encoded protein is CASSETGHGTEAFF.

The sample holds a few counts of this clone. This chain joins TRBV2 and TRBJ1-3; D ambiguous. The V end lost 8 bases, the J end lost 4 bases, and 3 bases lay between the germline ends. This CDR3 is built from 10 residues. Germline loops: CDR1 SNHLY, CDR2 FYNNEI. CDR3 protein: CASLGNTIYF. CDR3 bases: TGTGCCAGCTTAGGAAACACCATATATTTT. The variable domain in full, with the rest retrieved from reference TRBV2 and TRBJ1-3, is EPEVTQTPSHQVTQMGQEVILRCVPISNHLYFYWYRQILGQKVEFLVSFYNNEISEKSEIFDDQFSVERPDGSNFTLKIRSTKLEDSAMYFCASLGNTIYFGEGSWLTVV.

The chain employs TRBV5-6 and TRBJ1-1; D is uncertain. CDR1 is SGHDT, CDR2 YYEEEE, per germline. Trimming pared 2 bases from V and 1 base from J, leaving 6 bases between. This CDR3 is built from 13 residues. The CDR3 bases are TGTGCCAGCAGCTTCGGGAGGAACACTGAAGCTTTCTTT. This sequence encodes CASSFGRNTEAFF.

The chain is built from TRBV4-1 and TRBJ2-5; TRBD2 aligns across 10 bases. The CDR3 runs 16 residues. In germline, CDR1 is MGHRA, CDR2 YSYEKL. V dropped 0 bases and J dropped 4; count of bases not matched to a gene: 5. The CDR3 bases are TGCGCCAGCAGCCAAGACGGAGCGGGGGGGCTAGAGACCCAGTACTTC. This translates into CASSQDGAGGLETQYF.

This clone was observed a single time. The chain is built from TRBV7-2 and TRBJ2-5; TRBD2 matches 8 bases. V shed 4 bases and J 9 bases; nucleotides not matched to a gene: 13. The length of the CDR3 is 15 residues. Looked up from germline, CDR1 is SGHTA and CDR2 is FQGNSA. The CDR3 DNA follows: TGTGCCAGCAGCTCCACCCCGGGACTAGACCTACCCCAGTACTTC. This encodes CASSSTPGLDLPQYF. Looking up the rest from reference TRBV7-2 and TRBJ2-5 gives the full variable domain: GAGVSQSPSNKVTEKGKDVELRCDPISGHTALYWYRQSLGQGLEFLIYFQGNSAPDKSGLPSDRFSAERTGGSVSTLTIQRTQQEDSAVYLCASSSTPGLDLPQYFGPGTRLLVL.

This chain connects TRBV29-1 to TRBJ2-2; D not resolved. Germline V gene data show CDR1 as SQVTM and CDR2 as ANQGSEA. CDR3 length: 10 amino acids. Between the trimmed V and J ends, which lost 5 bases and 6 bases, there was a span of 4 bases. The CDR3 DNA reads TGCAGCGTTTATTCCGGGGAGCTGTTTTTT. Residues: CSVYSGELFF.

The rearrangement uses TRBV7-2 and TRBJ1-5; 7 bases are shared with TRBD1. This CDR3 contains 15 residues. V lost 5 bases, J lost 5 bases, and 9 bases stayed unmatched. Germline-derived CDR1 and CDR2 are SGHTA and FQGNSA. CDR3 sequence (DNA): TGTGCCAGCAGCAACCGGAGAGGGGGCGATCAGCCCCAGCATTTT. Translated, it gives CASSNRRGGDQPQHF.

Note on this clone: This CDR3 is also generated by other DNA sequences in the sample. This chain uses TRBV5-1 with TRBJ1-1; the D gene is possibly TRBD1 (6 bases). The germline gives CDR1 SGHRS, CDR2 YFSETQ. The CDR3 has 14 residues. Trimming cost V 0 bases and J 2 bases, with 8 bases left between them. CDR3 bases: TGCGCCAGCAGCTTGGATGGGGGCAACACTGAAGCTTTCTTT. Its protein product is CASSLDGGNTEAFF.